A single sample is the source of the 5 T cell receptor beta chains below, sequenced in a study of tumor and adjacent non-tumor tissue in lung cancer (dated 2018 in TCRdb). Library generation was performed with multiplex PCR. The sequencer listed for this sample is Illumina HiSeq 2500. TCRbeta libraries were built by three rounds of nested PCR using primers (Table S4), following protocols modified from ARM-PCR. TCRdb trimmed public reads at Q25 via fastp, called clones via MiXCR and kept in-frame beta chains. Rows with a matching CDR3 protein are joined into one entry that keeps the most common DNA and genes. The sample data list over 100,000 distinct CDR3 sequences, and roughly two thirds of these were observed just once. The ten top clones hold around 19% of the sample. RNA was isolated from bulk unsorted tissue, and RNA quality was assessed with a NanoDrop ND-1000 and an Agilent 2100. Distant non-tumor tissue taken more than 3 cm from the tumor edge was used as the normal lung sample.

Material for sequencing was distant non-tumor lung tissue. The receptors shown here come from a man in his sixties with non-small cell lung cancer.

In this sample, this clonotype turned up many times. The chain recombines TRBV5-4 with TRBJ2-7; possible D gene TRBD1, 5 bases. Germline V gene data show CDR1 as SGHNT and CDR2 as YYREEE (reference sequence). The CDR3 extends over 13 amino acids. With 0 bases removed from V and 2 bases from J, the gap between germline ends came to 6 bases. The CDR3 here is CASSLDRTYEQYF. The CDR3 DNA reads TGTGCCAGCAGCTTGGACAGGACCTACGAGCAGTACTTC.

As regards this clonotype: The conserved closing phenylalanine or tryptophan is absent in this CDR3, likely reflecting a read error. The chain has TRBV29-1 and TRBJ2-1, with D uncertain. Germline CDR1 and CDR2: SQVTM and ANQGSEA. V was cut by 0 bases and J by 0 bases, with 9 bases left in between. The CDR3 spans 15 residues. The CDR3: CSVEDKHNSYNEQFL. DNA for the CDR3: TGCAGCGTTGAAGATAAACACAACTCCTACAATGAGCAGTTCCTC.

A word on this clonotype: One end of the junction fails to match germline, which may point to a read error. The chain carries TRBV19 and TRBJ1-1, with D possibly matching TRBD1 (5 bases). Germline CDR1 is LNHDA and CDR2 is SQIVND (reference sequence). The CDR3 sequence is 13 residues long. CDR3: CTSSITGNTEAFF. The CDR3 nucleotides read TGTACCAGTAGTATAACAGGGAACACTGAAGCTTTCTTT.

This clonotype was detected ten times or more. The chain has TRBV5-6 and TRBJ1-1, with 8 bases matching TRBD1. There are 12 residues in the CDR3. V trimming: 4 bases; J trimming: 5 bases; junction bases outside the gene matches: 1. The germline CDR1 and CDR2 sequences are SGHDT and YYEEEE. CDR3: CASSRQGTEAFF. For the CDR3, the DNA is TGTGCCAGCAGCCGACAGGGGACTGAAGCTTTCTTT.

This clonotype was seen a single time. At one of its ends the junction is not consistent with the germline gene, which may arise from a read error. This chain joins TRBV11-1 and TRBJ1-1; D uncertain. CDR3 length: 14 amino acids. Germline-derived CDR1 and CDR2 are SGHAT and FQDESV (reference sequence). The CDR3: CAGSLSAGETEALF. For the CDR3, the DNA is TGCGCCGGCAGCTTATCGGCGGGCGAGACTGAAGCTCTCTTT.